Presented here are 25 T cell receptor beta chains from one specimen sequenced in a study of T-cell reconstitution after alpha-beta-depleted transplantation in children. Preparing the TCRbeta library involved the use of unique molecular identifiers. TCRdb recomputed calls from the PCR reads with MiXCR, one row per CDR3 protein. The sample records about 460,000 distinct CDR3 sequences, roughly an eighth being singletons. This specimen consisted of PBMCs from the stem cell graft donor, obtained from the stem cell graft. Receptors were obtained from a human donor who donated a stem cell graft to a child with combined immunodeficiency.

This clonotype turned up a few times. This chain connects TRBV11-1 to TRBJ1-1; the D is unclear. The germline CDR1 and CDR2 sequences are SGHAT and FQDESV (reference sequence). The V and J ends lost 5 bases and 2 bases respectively, with 9 bases between them. This CDR3 is built from 13 residues. CDR3 DNA: TGTGCCAGCAGCACCTACAGAAACACTGAAGCTTTCTTT. It specifies CASSTYRNTEAFF. Using reference TRBV11-1 and TRBJ1-1 for the parts outside the CDR3, the full variable domain is EAEVAQSPRYKITEKSQAVAFWCDPISGHATLYWYRQILGQGPELLVQFQDESVVDDSQLPKDRFSAERLKGVDSTLKIQPAELGDSAMYLCASSTYRNTEAFFGQGTRLTVV.

The rearrangement joins TRBV7-2 to TRBJ1-5; a weak D match, TRBD1 (5 bases). Germline V gene data show CDR1 as SGHTA and CDR2 as FQGNSA. The CDR3 is 15 residues long. Trimming removed 3 bases at V and 2 bases at J, with 11 bases between. Written as DNA, the CDR3 is TGTGCCAGCAGCTTCGGGACTTGGGGCAATCAGCCCCAGCATTTT. Its translation: CASSFGTWGNQPQHF.

The chain has TRBV29-1 and TRBJ2-1, with D perhaps assigned TRBD1 or TRBD2 (7 bases each). Germline V gene lookup returns CDR1 SQVTM and CDR2 ANQGSEA. The CDR3 contains 15 residues. The V and J ends lost 6 bases and 3 bases respectively, with 18 bases between them. DNA for the CDR3: TGCAGCGTCGAGGGGGGGACAGATATCTACAATGAGCAGTTCTTC. It yields the protein CSVEGGTDIYNEQFF.

This clonotype was found many times. The J gene is TRBJ1-6, the V gene TRBV7-9; TRBD1 matches 7 bases. Trimming cost V 5 bases and J 10 bases; bases outside gene matches: 11. The germline V gene encodes CDR1 SEHNR and CDR2 FQNEAQ (reference sequence). CDR3 length equals 15 residues. The CDR3 nucleotides read TGTGCCAGCAGCCCGAGACAGGGATCTTGGTCACCCCTCCACTTT. Its protein is CASSPRQGSWSPLHF. The complete variable domain, with remaining parts taken from reference TRBV7-9 and TRBJ1-6, reads DTGVSQNPRHKITKRGQNVTFRCDPISEHNRLYWYRQTLGQGPEFLTYFQNEAQLEKSRLLSDRFSAERPKGSFSTLEIQRTEQGDSAMYLCASSPRQGSWSPLHFGNGTRLTVT.

The chain joins TRBV30 to TRBJ2-1; no clear D gene. The germline V gene encodes CDR1 GTSNPN and CDR2 SVGIG (reference sequence). V dropped 5 bases and J dropped 0 bases, with 14 bases sitting between them. The CDR3 is 15 residues long. CDR3 nucleotides: TGTGCCTGGGCCCGACTCCTCATCTCCTACAATGAGCAGTTCTTC. Translation gives CAWARLLISYNEQFF. Full variable domain (rest looked up from reference TRBV30 and TRBJ2-1): SQTIHQWPATLVQPVGSPLSLECTVEGTSNPNLYWYRQAAGRGLQLLFYSVGIGQISSEVPQNLSASRPQDRQFILSSKKLLLSDSGFYLCAWARLLISYNEQFFGPGTRLTVL.

The V call is TRBV24-1, the J call TRBJ2-1; TRBD1 is a possible D gene (6 bases). V was shortened by 2 bases and J by 8 bases, with 9 bases between the two germline ends. This CDR3 is built from 13 residues. Germline V gene sequence: CDR1 KGHDR, CDR2 SFDVKD. The CDR3 sequence is CATSDYRVHEQFF. CDR3 in DNA: TGTGCCACCAGTGATTACAGGGTGCATGAGCAGTTCTTC.

This clonotype was counted only a few times. The gene calls are TRBV4-2 and TRBJ1-2; D is uncertain. There are 14 residues in the CDR3. Germline assignment: CDR1 LGHNA and CDR2 YNFKEQ. V was cut by 0 bases and J by 4 bases, with 9 bases left in between. CDR3 in amino acids: CASSQDPGSYGYTF. Written as DNA, the CDR3 is TGTGCCAGCAGCCAAGATCCCGGGAGCTATGGCTACACCTTC.

This clonotype was seen only a few times. The rearrangement uses TRBV27 and TRBJ2-7; D not resolved. Trimming removed 7 bases from V and 5 bases from J, with 18 bases in between. Germline loops: CDR1 MNHEY, CDR2 SMNVEV (reference sequence). This CDR3 contains 14 residues. The CDR3, as DNA: TGTGCCAGCACGGATCGGACGCCCCCCCACGAGCAGTACTTC. Translation gives CASTDRTPPHEQYF.

This clonotype occurred a few times. This chain connects TRBV5-1 to TRBJ1-4; D is unclear. Germline V gives CDR1 SGHRS, CDR2 YFSETQ. V lost 2 bases, J lost 0 bases, and 11 bases lay in between. The CDR3 spans 16 residues. The CDR3 region is CASSFAGGPTNEKLFF. DNA of the CDR3: TGCGCCAGCAGCTTCGCGGGTGGGCCAACTAATGAAAAACTGTTTTTT.

This clonotype has only a few counts. The gene calls are TRBV21-1 and TRBJ1-6. TRBV21-1 is noted as a pseudogene. There are 15 residues in the CDR3. CDR3 in amino acids: CASSKLISYNSPLHF. The CDR3 DNA reads TGTGCCAGCAGCAAATTAATCTCCTATAATTCACCCCTCCACTTT.

The genes are TRBV12-3 or TRBV12-4 and TRBJ1-2; unclear D gene. This CDR3 contains 13 residues. Trimming shortened V by 0 bases and J by 7 bases, and 9 bases separated the two germline ends. The CDR3 loop is CASSLAGMGGYTF. The CDR3 DNA follows: TGTGCCAGCAGTTTAGCGGGAATGGGTGGCTACACCTTC.

J is TRBJ2-5 and V is TRBV20-1; the D gene is possibly TRBD2 (5 bases). The CDR3 spans 14 residues. V lost 0 bases and J 2 bases, leaving 10 bases between the germline ends. Germline V gene sequence: CDR1 DFQATT, CDR2 SNEGSKA (reference sequence). CDR3 loop: CSARDQRPQETQYF. The CDR3 coding sequence is TGCAGTGCTAGAGACCAGCGGCCGCAAGAGACCCAGTACTTC.

This clonotype was counted only a few times. Being one base from a much bigger clone, this may be a read error. The genes are TRBV5-1 and TRBJ2-5; D call uncertain. The CDR3 consists of 13 residues. CDR1 SGHRS and CDR2 YFSETQ come from the germline V gene. Trimming shortened V by 0 bases and J by 3 bases, and 6 bases separated the two germline ends. The CDR3: CASSLEAEETQYF. The CDR3 DNA reads as TGCGCCAGCAGCTTGGAGGCAGAAGAGACCCAGTACTTC.

The chain links TRBV27 to TRBJ2-1; D is undetermined. Trimming pared 2 bases from V and 0 bases from J, leaving 8 bases between. The CDR3 extends over 15 amino acids. Looked up from germline, CDR1 is MNHEY and CDR2 is SMNVEV (reference sequence). DNA of the CDR3: TGTGCCAGCAGTTTAAGGGCAGGCTCCTACAATGAGCAGTTCTTC. It yields the protein CASSLRAGSYNEQFF.

This clonotype occurred many times. The chain joins TRBV12-3 or TRBV12-4 to TRBJ1-1; the D is unclear. The V and J ends lost 4 bases and 2 bases respectively, with 2 bases between them. The CDR3 covers 11 residues. CDR3 DNA sequence: TGTGCCAGCAGTTCAAACACTGAAGCTTTCTTT. Residues: CASSSNTEAFF.

In its sample, this clonotype was seen a few times. This chain connects TRBV4-3 to TRBJ2-1; D is uncertain. The CDR3 has 14 amino acids. V lost 0 bases to trimming and J lost 9 bases, with 12 bases between them. Germline V gene lookup returns CDR1 LGHNA and CDR2 YSLEER. In DNA form, the CDR3 reads TGCGCCAGCAGCCAAGAGAGCACCCGACTTGAGCAGTTCTTC. Its translation: CASSQESTRLEQFF.

The J gene is TRBJ2-3, the V gene TRBV19; D is ambiguous. Trimming took 3 bases from V and 2 from J, leaving 9 bases between them. This CDR3 is 14 amino acids long. Germline V gene data show CDR1 as LNHDA and CDR2 as SQIVND (reference sequence). CDR3 nucleotide sequence: TGTGCCAGTAGTATCACGCGGATCACAGATACGCAGTATTTT. It is translated as CASSITRITDTQYF.

This clonotype was recorded a few times. This chain connects TRBV7-8 to TRBJ1-2; no definite D call. The CDR3 runs 12 residues. Germline V gene sequence: CDR1 SGHVS, CDR2 FQNEAQ. V lost 5 bases and J lost 8, with 12 bases in between. The CDR3 nucleotides are TGTGCCAGCAGCACCACCCGAGGGGGCTACACCTTC. Translating it yields CASSTTRGGYTF. Using reference TRBV7-8 and TRBJ1-2 for the parts outside the CDR3, the full variable domain is GAGVSQSPRYKVAKRGQDVALRCDPISGHVSLFWYQQALGQGPEFLTYFQNEAQLDKSGLPSDRFFAERPEGSVSTLKIQRTQQEDSAVYLCASSTTRGGYTFGSGTRLTVV.

This clonotype came up a few times. J is TRBJ1-1 and V is TRBV6-1; 10 bases match TRBD1. Germline-derived CDR1 and CDR2 are MNHNS and SASEGT. The CDR3 runs 14 residues. V gave up 6 bases and J gave up 8 bases; unmatched junction bases: 9. The CDR3 DNA is TGTGCCAGCAGCCGCCTAGGACAGGGGGGCGAAGCTTTCTTT. As protein: CASSRLGQGGEAFF.

This clonotype was picked up a small number of times. This chain connects TRBV29-1 to TRBJ1-1; D ambiguous. The germline V gene encodes CDR1 SQVTM and CDR2 ANQGSEA. The CDR3 spans 12 residues. V lost 7 bases, J lost 7 bases, and 16 bases lay in between. CDR3 nucleotides: TGCAGCGCCTCCAAGGCCGGGTATGAAGCTTTCTTT. Translating it yields CSASKAGYEAFF.

Only a few counts were recorded for this clonotype. CDR3 bases: TGTGCCAGCAGCGGAGTTCAGAATGAAAAACTGTTTTTT. Protein: CASSGVQNEKLFF. The genes are TRBV7-9 and TRBJ1-4; D is unclear. Germline assignment: CDR1 SEHNR and CDR2 FQNEAQ (reference sequence). This CDR3 has 13 amino acids. The V end lost 5 bases, the J end lost 5 bases, and 9 bases lay between the germline ends. The complete variable domain, with remaining parts taken from reference TRBV7-9 and TRBJ1-4, reads DTGVSQNPRHKITKRGQNVTFRCDPISEHNRLYWYRQTLGQGPEFLTYFQNEAQLEKSRLLSDRFSAERPKGSFSTLEIQRTEQGDSAMYLCASSGVQNEKLFFGSGTQLSVL.

The chain couples TRBV19 to TRBJ2-7, with D perhaps TRBD1 (6 bases). The V and J ends lost 3 bases and 2 bases respectively, with 17 bases between them. Per the germline V gene, CDR1 is LNHDA and CDR2 is SQIVND (reference sequence). The length of the CDR3 is 16 residues. As DNA, the CDR3 is TGTGCCAGTAGTATTCTCCCCCGGACAGAAACCTACGAGCAGTACTTC. Encoded protein: CASSILPRTETYEQYF.

To note about this clonotype: At one end the junction does not follow the germline gene, possibly because of a read error. The gene calls are TRBV7-9 and TRBJ2-3, with TRBD2 matching over 9 bases. The CDR3 loop spans 16 amino acids. Germline V lookup: CDR1 SEHNR, CDR2 FQNEAQ (reference sequence). The CDR3 region has the DNA TGTGTCAGCAGCTTAGCTGCGGGAGGGCCCACAGATACGCAGTATTTT. Residues: CVSSLAAGGPTDTQYF.

The chain carries TRBV9 and TRBJ2-1; TRBD2 might be the D (5 bases). Germline CDR1 and CDR2: SGDLS and YYNGEE. The CDR3 runs to 14 residues. V shed 0 bases and J shed 8 bases, with 12 bases lying between them. This CDR3 reads CASSVDEGWDEQFF. The CDR3 nucleotides are TGTGCCAGCAGCGTAGATGAGGGTTGGGATGAGCAGTTCTTC.

J is TRBJ2-3 and V is TRBV4-1; the match to TRBD2 covers 12 bases. Germline CDR1 and CDR2: MGHRA and YSYEKL. The V gene end was trimmed by 3 bases and the J gene end by 3 bases; junction bases not matched to a gene: 4. This CDR3 region has 16 residues. CDR3 nucleotides: TGCGCCAGCAGCCACTACGGGACTAGCGGGACAGATACGCAGTATTTT. Translation gives CASSHYGTSGTDTQYF.